This is a list of T cell receptor beta chains from one sample in a study of cytomegalovirus exposure and HLA in healthy donors. Repertoires were generated with immunoSEQ multiplex PCR, while TCRdb's copy carries only in-frame clones and drops some. The table records more than 80,000 clones, 86% of them present only once. Source material: PBMCs. The receptor set was obtained from a man younger than 45 in good health and CMV-seropositive. CDR3s include the opening cysteine and the closing phenylalanine or tryptophan. The D gene is left open where the match is weak. Clone size is stated in some rows and not others, as once, few, many or a class when expanded.

d_gene | abundance | j_gene | v_gene | CDR3aa | CDR3nt
TRBD2 | . | TRBJ2-1 | TRBV7-6 | CASSLGGGVAGASYNEQFF | TGTGCCAGCAGCTTAGGTGGAGGAGTAGCGGGGGCCTCCTACAATGAGCAGTTCTTC
TRBD2 | . | TRBJ2-3 | TRBV5-4 | CASRGELAAGGAQYF | TGTGCCAGCAGAGGTGAACTAGCGGCAGGTGGGGCGCAGTATTTT
. | . | TRBJ2-5 | TRBV30 | CAWMKGVGGETQYF | TGTGCCTGGATGAAAGGGGTAGGGGGAGAGACCCAGTACTTC
TRBD1 | . | TRBJ2-7 | TRBV5-6 | CASSFTYRGEQYF | TGTGCCAGCAGCTTCACCTACAGGGGCGAGCAGTACTTC
TRBD1 | . | TRBJ1-2 | TRBV7-9 | CASSAFWTGNSNYGYTF | TGTGCCAGCAGCGCTTTCTGGACAGGGAATTCTAACTATGGCTACACCTTC
. | . | TRBJ2-2 | TRBV2 | CASSGGGDLTGELFF | TGTGCCAGCAGTGGGGGAGGCGACCTCACCGGGGAGCTGTTTTTT
TRBD2 | . | TRBJ2-1 | TRBV18 | CASSHDSGSSYNEQFF | TGTGCCAGCTCACATGATAGCGGGAGCTCCTACAATGAGCAGTTCTTC
TRBD2 | few | TRBJ2-7 | TRBV27 | CASRPRAGGLDLYEQYF | TGTGCCAGCAGACCTCGTGCGGGGGGACTAGACCTCTACGAGCAGTACTTC
TRBD2 | . | TRBJ2-6 | TRBV7-9 | CATPNGGTGANVLTF | TGTGCCACCCCGAACGGGGGGACCGGGGCCAACGTCCTGACTTTC
. | few | TRBJ2-5 | TRBV7-9 | CASSLSGQETQYF | TGTGCCAGCAGCTTATCGGGCCAAGAGACCCAGTACTTC
. | . | TRBJ2-7 | TRBV28 | CASMTNYEQYF | TGTGCCAGCATGACCAACTACGAGCAGTACTTC
. | once | TRBJ2-1 | TRBV4-1 | CASSRLLGVHYNEQFF | TGCGCCAGCAGCCGCTTATTAGGAGTTCACTACAATGAGCAGTTCTTC
TRBD1 | . | TRBJ2-1 | TRBV4-1 | CASSHDTGTGDYNEQFF | TGCGCCAGCAGCCATGACACCGGGACAGGGGACTACAATGAGCAGTTCTTC
TRBD1 | . | TRBJ2-2 | TRBV5-1 | CASSLRTGTNTGELFF | TGCGCCAGCAGCTTGAGGACAGGGACGAACACCGGGGAGCTGTTTTTT
TRBD1 | few | TRBJ2-7 | TRBV5-8 | CASSPGQGFHEQYF | TGTGCCAGCAGCCCGGGACAGGGTTTCCACGAGCAGTACTTC
TRBD1 | . | TRBJ2-7 | TRBV5-6 | CASSLQGLYEQYF | TGTGCCAGCAGCTTACAGGGGTTATACGAGCAGTACTTC
TRBD2 | . | TRBJ2-1 | TRBV18 | CASSPRSGAGNEQFF | TGTGCCAGCTCACCACGGAGCGGGGCCGGCAATGAGCAGTTCTTC
. | . | TRBJ1-2 | TRBV2 | CASRLDSLDLFYGYTF | TGTGCCAGCAGGCTGGACTCACTTGACTTATTCTATGGCTACACCTTC
TRBD2 | . | TRBJ2-2 | TRBV5-4 | CASSSLAGGITGELFF | TGTGCCAGCAGCTCACTAGCGGGAGGTATTACCGGGGAGCTGTTTTTT
TRBD1 | . | TRBJ2-5 | TRBV28 | CASSGTVEETQYF | TGTGCCAGCAGTGGGACAGTAGAAGAGACCCAGTACTTC
. | . | TRBJ2-5 | TRBV16 | CASSQSSVQETQYF | TGTGCCAGCAGCCAATCTAGCGTACAGGAGACCCAGTACTTC
TRBD1 | . | TRBJ2-7 | TRBV5-8 | CASSRTGYVRYEQYF | TGTGCCAGCAGCAGGACAGGGTACGTACGCTACGAGCAGTACTTC
TRBD2 | few | TRBJ2-7 | TRBV10-3 | CAISGTSFYEQYF | TGTGCCATCAGTGGGACTAGCTTCTACGAGCAGTACTTC
. | . | TRBJ2-3 | TRBV5-6 | CASSLGGNTDTQYF | TGTGCCAGCAGCTTGGGCGGAAACACAGATACGCAGTATTTT
TRBD1 | . | TRBJ2-2 | TRBV5-1 | CASSLGTDNTGELFF | TGCGCCAGCAGCCTGGGGACAGACAACACCGGGGAGCTGTTTTTT
. | few | TRBJ1-1 | TRBV10-3 | CAISGHSEAFF | TGTGCCATCAGCGGACACTCGGAAGCTTTCTTT
. | . | TRBJ1-2 | TRBV4-1 | CASSAGGARQNYGYTF | TGCGCCAGCAGCGCGGGAGGGGCTCGACAGAACTATGGCTACACCTTC
TRBD2 | . | TRBJ2-7 | TRBV5-4 | CASSKGLRGAYEQYF | TGTGCCAGCAGCAAGGGACTTCGGGGGGCCTACGAGCAGTACTTC
. | . | TRBJ2-7 | TRBV10-3 | CAISESERQYF | TGTGCCATCAGTGAGTCGGAGCGGCAGTACTTC
TRBD2 | . | TRBJ2-3 | TRBV6-1 | CAGEGAVSTDTQYF | TGTGCCGGGGAGGGCGCCGTAAGCACAGATACGCAGTATTTT
TRBD1 | once | TRBJ2-1 | TRBV4-1 | CASSRAGQGANEQFF | TGCGCCAGCAGCCGAGCGGGACAGGGGGCCAATGAGCAGTTCTTC
TRBD1 | . | TRBJ1-2 | TRBV19 | CASTGQESLTNYGYTF | TGTGCCAGTACGGGACAGGAGTCACTAACTAACTATGGCTACACCTTC
TRBD2 | . | TRBJ2-7 | TRBV9 | CASSDGLAGTYEQYF | TGTGCCAGCAGCGACGGACTAGCGGGGACCTACGAGCAGTACTTC
TRBD1 | . | TRBJ2-7 | TRBV15 | CATSETGEQYF | TGTGCCACCAGCGAGACAGGGGAGCAGTACTTC
. | . | TRBJ2-5 | TRBV5-1 | CASSLIGRYETQYF | TGCGCCAGCAGCTTGATAGGGAGGTACGAGACCCAGTACTTC
. | . | TRBJ1-2 | TRBV7-2 | CASSVAGVGARGYTF | TGTGCCAGCAGCGTTGCGGGAGTGGGGGCGCGCGGCTACACCTTC
. | . | TRBJ1-1 | TRBV28 | CASSPVGGDLMNTEAFF | TGTGCCAGCAGCCCCGTGGGAGGGGACCTCATGAACACTGAAGCTTTCTTT
. | . | TRBJ2-1 | TRBV6-5 | CASSRPGAVREQFF | TGTGCCAGCAGTCGCCCGGGAGCGGTCAGGGAGCAGTTCTTC
TRBD1 | . | TRBJ2-5 | TRBV10-3 | CAISDGTGRETQYF | TGTGCCATCAGTGACGGGACAGGGAGAGAGACCCAGTACTTC
TRBD1 | . | TRBJ1-2 | TRBV7-9 | CASSSDRAGYTF | TGTGCCAGCAGCTCGGACAGGGCTGGCTACACCTTC
TRBD2 | . | TRBJ2-2 | TRBV5-1 | CASSLALAGTNTGELFF | TGCGCCAGCAGCTTGGCACTAGCGGGTACGAACACCGGGGAGCTGTTTTTT
TRBD2 | . | TRBJ2-7 | TRBV28 | CASSLGLEQYF | TGTGCCAGCAGCCTGGGACTAGAGCAGTACTTC